A selection of T cell receptor beta chains follows, all from one sample in a study of memory CD4+ T cells and cytomegalovirus serostatus. Measured with immunoSEQ multiplex PCR; TCRdb has only the in-frame clones, and not every one. The table includes almost 55,000 clones, around three quarters detected once. What was sequenced was memory CD4+ T cells from blood. All receptors derive from an adult in good health and CMV-seronegative. Each CDR3 is given with its conserved first and last residue. D genes are given only for firm matches. Part of the rows lack a size; the others show once, few, many or a class for expanded clones.

v_gene	abundance	d_gene	j_gene	CDR3nt	CDR3aa
TRBV2	NA	NA	TRBJ1-1	TGTGCCAGCAGCCGCCCGATGTTTGAAGCTTTCTTT	CASSRPMFEAFF
TRBV4-1	NA	TRBD2	TRBJ2-3	TGCGCCAGCAGCCAAGTGGGGGCGGGAGGGGCAGATACGCAGTATTTT	CASSQVGAGGADTQYF
TRBV9	few	NA	TRBJ1-1	TGTGCCAGCAGCGTAGGGAGGGCTGAAGCTTTCTTT	CASSVGRAEAFF
TRBV28	NA	TRBD1	TRBJ1-2	TGTGCCAGCAGTTTACAGGGGGCGGGCGGCTACACCTTC	CASSLQGAGGYTF
TRBV28	NA	TRBD2	TRBJ2-1	TGTGCCAGCAGTGGCATAGCGGGGGGCCCGAGGGAGTTCTTC	CASSGIAGGPREFF
TRBV5-1	NA	NA	TRBJ1-1	TGCGCCAGCAGCTTGTCTGGGGGGAACACTGAAGCTTTCTTT	CASSLSGGNTEAFF
TRBV7-6	NA	NA	TRBJ1-4	TGTGCCAGCAGCTTTTGGGGGGGCAGTAATGAAAAACTGTTTTTT	CASSFWGGSNEKLFF
TRBV6-5	NA	NA	TRBJ2-1	TGTGCCAGCAAGGTGAGAAATGAGCAGTTCTTC	CASKVRNEQFF
TRBV28	NA	NA	TRBJ2-3	TGTGCCAGCAGTCTCTATGCCCTCGGCACAGATACGCAGTATTTT	CASSLYALGTDTQYF
TRBV19	NA	TRBD1	TRBJ1-2	TGTGCCAGTAGTTGGACAGGGGAAGGCTACACCTTC	CASSWTGEGYTF
TRBV19	NA	NA	TRBJ1-2	TGTGCCACCTTGGACACCCTTAACTATGGCTACACCTTC	CATLDTLNYGYTF
TRBV6-1	NA	NA	TRBJ1-1	TGTGCCAGCAGTGAGTGGCCGGAGGCTGAAGCTTTCTTT	CASSEWPEAEAFF
TRBV28	NA	NA	TRBJ2-4	TGTGCCAGCACAGCGGGAAACATTCAGTACTTC	CASTAGNIQYF
TRBV10-3	once	TRBD1	TRBJ1-5	TGTGCCATCAGTGGGGACAGGGGGTACAATCAGCCCCAGCATTTT	CAISGDRGYNQPQHF
TRBV28	few	NA	TRBJ1-4	TGTGCCACCTGGCCCCGGGACGGAGGTGAAAAACTGTTTTTT	CATWPRDGGEKLFF
TRBV11-1	NA	NA	TRBJ1-1	TGTGCCAGCAGCCCGAACGGAGTGTACACTGAAGCTTTCTTT	CASSPNGVYTEAFF
TRBV6-5	NA	NA	TRBJ2-3	TGTGCCAGCAGTTACGGGTTGGTTACCCGGGCAGATACGCAGTATTTT	CASSYGLVTRADTQYF
TRBV13	NA	TRBD2	TRBJ2-1	TGTGCCAGCAGCTTCCGACTAGCGGGTGCGTCCAACAATGAGCAGTTCTTC	CASSFRLAGASNNEQFF
TRBV28	NA	NA	TRBJ1-1	TGTGCCAGCACCTCGCCTGGCGGGAACACTGAAGCTTTCTTT	CASTSPGGNTEAFF
TRBV27	NA	NA	TRBJ1-5	TGTGCCAGCAGTTCTACAGGGTTTGGCAATCAGCCCCAGCATTTT	CASSSTGFGNQPQHF
TRBV28	NA	TRBD2	TRBJ2-2	TGTGCCAGCAGCCGGGCCGGGGGGGCCGGGGAGCTGTTTTTT	CASSRAGGAGELFF
TRBV7-2	NA	NA	TRBJ2-6	TGTGCCAGCAGCTTAGGGGGGCCTTTCAAAACTGGGGCCAACGTCCTGACTTTC	CASSLGGPFKTGANVLTF
TRBV11-2	NA	NA	TRBJ1-1	TGTGCCAGCAGTTACCAGACTCTCCCCGCTATGTTCACTGAAGCTTTCTTT	CASSYQTLPAMFTEAFF
TRBV6-5	few	TRBD2	TRBJ2-7	TGTGCCAGCAGTTACGGGCTCGCGGGGGGCTTCTTCCAGCAGTACTTC	CASSYGLAGGFFQQYF
TRBV27	NA	NA	TRBJ1-4	TGTGCCAGCAGTTTCCGCGGGTATGGTAATGAAAAACTGTTTTTT	CASSFRGYGNEKLFF
TRBV1	NA	NA	TRBJ2-2	TGCACCAGCAGCCTTCCGGGACAATACACCGGGGAGCTGTTTTTT	CTSSLPGQYTGELFF
TRBV2	NA	TRBD1	TRBJ1-3	TGTGCCAGCAGAGCGACAGGGTACGGAAACACCATATATTTT	CASRATGYGNTIYF
TRBV6-1	NA	NA	TRBJ1-5	TGTGCCAGCAGTGAAGCAGCCCGCAGGGCCAGCAATCAGCCCCAGCATTTT	CASSEAARRASNQPQHF
TRBV28	NA	NA	TRBJ1-1	TGTGCCAGCAGTTTATATGACAGCAGGAACACTGAAGCTTTCTTT	CASSLYDSRNTEAFF
TRBV19	few	NA	TRBJ1-4	TGTGCCAGTAGTTCGCAACCCTCTAGGGCTGAAAAACTGTTTTTT	CASSSQPSRAEKLFF
TRBV5-6	NA	NA	TRBJ1-3	TGTGCCAGCAGCTTGGATCCGAGGGTTGGAGGAAACACCATATATTTT	CASSLDPRVGGNTIYF
TRBV4-3	NA	NA	TRBJ1-4	TGCGCCAGCAGCCGGGGGCTGGTAACTAATGAAAAACTGTTTTTT	CASSRGLVTNEKLFF
TRBV11-2	few	NA	TRBJ1-2	TGTGCCAGCAGCTTAGGCTATGGCTACACCTTC	CASSLGYGYTF
TRBV28	NA	TRBD1	TRBJ1-5	TGTGCCAGCAGTTTGCCAGGGGGGCATCAGCCCCAGCATTTT	CASSLPGGHQPQHF
TRBV2	NA	NA	TRBJ1-4	TGTGCCAGCAGCGCCCAAGGGACCACTAATGAAAAACTGTTTTTT	CASSAQGTTNEKLFF
TRBV7-2	NA	TRBD2	TRBJ2-7	TGTGCCAGCAGCTTAGGTGGCGGGAGGGCTTCCGAGCAGTACTTC	CASSLGGGRASEQYF